The 26 T cell receptor beta chains in this list originate from one sample, sequenced in a study of cytomegalovirus exposure and HLA in healthy donors. PCR employed 60 Vbeta and 13 Jbeta primers. Sequenced by immunoSEQ multiplex PCR; TCRdb stores in-frame clones only, minus some. In the table there are some 120,000 clones, more than 75% of which are singletons. Specimen: PBMCs. Receptor source: a man between 18 and 35 years old in good health and CMV-seronegative.

The chain joins TRBV13 to TRBJ2-1; 11 bases agree with TRBD2. Germline lookup yields CDR1 PRHDT and CDR2 FYEKMQ (reference sequence). The CDR3 is made up of 18 amino acids. J gave up 2 bases and V 3 bases, and 9 bases lay outside the gene matches. The CDR3, as DNA: TGTGCCAGCAGCTTGGGGCTAGCGGGGGGTAGGACCTACAATGAGCAGTTCTTC. Protein sequence: CASSLGLAGGRTYNEQFF.

The J gene is TRBJ2-2, the V gene TRBV4-1, with 8 positions matching TRBD2. The CDR3 spans 16 residues. Germline CDR1 MGHRA, CDR2 YSYEKL. V lost 5 bases, J lost 8 bases, and 13 bases stayed unmatched. The DNA of the CDR3 is TGCGCCAGCAGCGAGGCCCTAGCGGGCGGATTTGGGGAGCTGTTTTTT. It specifies CASSEALAGGFGELFF.

This chain links TRBV7-2 with TRBJ1-3; 8 nucleotides line up with TRBD1. V shed 5 bases and J 2 bases; nucleotides not matched to a gene: 2. The CDR3 runs 14 residues. Germline V gene data show CDR1 as SGHTA and CDR2 as FQGNSA. CDR3 sequence (DNA): TGTGCCAGCAGCCAGGACAGGGCTGGAAACACCATATATTTT. It codes for CASSQDRAGNTIYF.

The chain has TRBV25-1 and TRBJ2-5; tentatively, D is TRBD2 (5 bases). The J call may not be correct, given that the DNA end is closer to TRBJ2-7. CDR3 length: 12 amino acids. Looked up from germline, CDR1 is MGHDK and CDR2 is SYGVNS. CDR3 DNA: TGTGCCAGCACTAGGACGGCGGGCGAGCAGTACTTC. Translating gives CASTRTAGEQYF.

This chain joins TRBV6-6 and TRBJ2-5, with TRBD2 matching over 13 bases. The germline gives CDR1 MNHNY, CDR2 SVGAGI (reference sequence). The trim removed 8 bases at V and 4 bases at J, leaving 7 bases unmatched. The CDR3 is 15 amino acids. CDR3 sequence: CASWGRTSGGETQYF. The CDR3 DNA reads TGTGCCAGCTGGGGGCGGACTAGCGGGGGAGAGACCCAGTACTTC.

This clone was found once. This chain connects TRBV7-8 to TRBJ2-5; 10 positions agree with TRBD2. The CDR3 runs to 16 residues. The germline CDR1 and CDR2 sequences are SGHVS and FQNEAQ. With V trimmed by 6 bases and J by 1 base, 8 bases remained unmatched. The CDR3, as DNA: TGTGCCAGCAGTCGGTCCGTAGCGGGGGGCCAAGAGACCCAGTACTTC. It is translated as CASSRSVAGGQETQYF. Together with reference TRBV7-8 and TRBJ2-5, the CDR3 gives the full variable domain: GAGVSQSPRYKVAKRGQDVALRCDPISGHVSLFWYQQALGQGPEFLTYFQNEAQLDKSGLPSDRFFAERPEGSVSTLKIQRTQQEDSAVYLCASSRSVAGGQETQYFGPGTRLLVL.

The chain recombines TRBV5-1 with TRBJ1-1; TRBD1 is a possible D gene (6 bases). The V end was cut by 1 base, the J end by 6 bases, with 16 bases between. There are 15 residues in the CDR3. Looked up from germline, CDR1 is SGHRS and CDR2 is YFSETQ. CDR3 nucleotides: TGCGCCAGCAGCTTGCGGCAGGGGAGATATGCTGAAGCTTTCTTT. Protein sequence: CASSLRQGRYAEAFF.

Note on this clone: Sequence at one end of the junction differs from germline and may be a read error. The rearrangement joins TRBV10-3 to TRBJ2-4, with D tentatively TRBD1 (5 bases). Germline CDR1 is ENHRY and CDR2 is SYGVKD. CDR3 size: 16 residues. The CDR3 DNA follows: TGTGCCATCAGTGAGTCAAAGGGGCTGGCCAAAAGCATTCAGTACTTC. Translated: CAISESKGLAKSIQYF.

This clone occurred a few times. This chain connects TRBV5-1 to TRBJ2-7, with D possibly being TRBD2 (6 bases). CDR1 SGHRS and CDR2 YFSETQ come from the germline V gene. Trimming shortened V by 4 bases and J by 7 bases, and 12 bases separated the two germline ends. The CDR3 is 12 amino acids. The CDR3 region is CASSRGRGEQYF. CDR3 nucleotide sequence: TGCGCCAGCAGCCGAGGACGGGGGGAGCAGTACTTC.

The chain carries TRBV5-6 and TRBJ2-5; the D is unclear. The J call may be wrong; the DNA end is better matched by TRBJ2-7. The CDR3 contains 16 residues. Germline V gene lookup returns CDR1 SGHDT and CDR2 YYEEEE. The CDR3 sequence: CASSLAEVRSSYEQYF. CDR3 sequence (DNA): TGTGCCAGCAGCTTGGCCGAGGTCCGGAGCTCCTACGAGCAGTACTTC.

The chain employs TRBV7-3 and TRBJ2-2, with TRBD1 as a possible D gene (7 bases). Trimming left V 0 bases short and J 7 bases short, with 12 bases between. The CDR3 extends over 15 amino acids. Germline CDR1 and CDR2: SGHTA and FQGTGA. CDR3 loop: CASSLTGRGDGELFF. The CDR3, as DNA: TGTGCCAGCAGCTTAACCGGCAGGGGGGACGGGGAGCTGTTTTTT.

This chain joins TRBV6-5 and TRBJ1-1, with D possibly TRBD1 on 6 matching bases. The germline V gene has CDR1 MNHEY and CDR2 SVGAGI. CDR3 size: 13 residues. The V end was cut by 6 bases, the J end by 3 bases, with 11 bases between. The CDR3: CASRLQGYTEAFF. The CDR3 bases are TGTGCCAGCAGACTACAGGGATACACTGAAGCTTTCTTT.

This chain uses TRBV11-3 with TRBJ1-1, with D possibly being TRBD1 (6 bases). Germline lookup yields CDR1 SGHNT and CDR2 YENEEA. The germline V and J ends were trimmed by 4 bases and 1 base, with 7 bases remaining between them. The CDR3 has 13 amino acids. CDR3 amino acids: CASSYRENTEAFF. The CDR3 DNA is TGTGCCAGCAGCTACAGGGAGAACACTGAAGCTTTCTTT.

This chain uses TRBV7-8 with TRBJ2-2, with a weak D call TRBD1 (6 bases). Trimming took 5 bases from V and 6 from J, leaving 7 bases between them. Germline V gene data show CDR1 as SGHVS and CDR2 as FQNEAQ. This CDR3 region has 12 residues. CDR3 sequence (DNA): TGTGCCAGCAGCCAGGGGCCCGGGGAGCTGTTTTTT. Translation: CASSQGPGELFF.

The chain recombines TRBV7-2 with TRBJ1-5; D is perhaps TRBD1 (6 bases). V gave up 4 bases and J gave up 10 bases, with 20 bases separating them. Per the germline V gene, CDR1 is SGHTA and CDR2 is FQGNSA. This CDR3 comprises 15 residues. This CDR3 is CASSSWEGVLFPQHF. The CDR3 DNA follows: TGTGCCAGCAGCTCCTGGGAGGGGGTGTTATTTCCCCAGCATTTT.

The V gene is TRBV5-1, the J gene TRBJ2-5; D is undetermined. Germline loops: CDR1 SGHRS, CDR2 YFSETQ. CDR3 size: 15 residues. V was cut by 4 bases and J by 4 bases, with 17 bases left in between. The CDR3 here is CASSPSEPSRETQYF. CDR3 DNA: TGCGCCAGCAGCCCCTCCGAGCCGAGTAGAGAGACCCAGTACTTC.

This clone was observed a single time. The chain joins TRBV5-1 to TRBJ2-2; weak D call: TRBD1 (5 bases). The V and J ends lost 5 bases and 2 bases respectively, with 10 bases between them. Germline lookup yields CDR1 SGHRS and CDR2 YFSETQ. The CDR3 loop spans 14 amino acids. In DNA, the CDR3 is TGCGCCAGCAGTAACAGGCCCAACACCGGGGAGCTGTTTTTT. Its protein is CASSNRPNTGELFF.

The gene calls are TRBV6-1 and TRBJ1-1; D gene uncertain. This CDR3 has 11 amino acids. The germline V gene encodes CDR1 MNHNS and CDR2 SASEGT. Trimming shortened V by 11 bases and J by 8 bases, and 15 bases separated the two germline ends. The CDR3 region has the DNA TGTGCCGGCATAGGGTCGGGAGAAGCTTTCTTT. This gives the protein CAGIGSGEAFF.

The sample holds one count of this clone. Written as DNA, the CDR3 is TGTGCCAGTAGTGTGGTCGGGGACTTTAGCAATCAGCCCCAGCATTTT. This codes for CASSVVGDFSNQPQHF. The chain is built from TRBV19 and TRBJ1-5; D may be TRBD1 (5 bases). The V end was cut by 5 bases, the J end by 0 bases, with 14 bases between. CDR3 size: 16 residues. The germline CDR1 and CDR2 sequences are LNHDA and SQIVND (reference sequence).

The chain recombines TRBV5-1 with TRBJ1-1; D gene unclear. V lost 0 bases and J 0 bases, leaving 6 bases between the germline ends. Looked up from germline, CDR1 is SGHRS and CDR2 is YFSETQ. The CDR3 runs 14 residues. CDR3 residues: CASSLGPMNTEAFF. The CDR3 DNA follows: TGCGCCAGCAGCTTGGGGCCGATGAACACTGAAGCTTTCTTT.

The V call is TRBV7-9, the J call TRBJ2-3; 7 bases line up with TRBD2. The germline gives CDR1 SEHNR, CDR2 FQNEAQ (reference sequence). After removal of 10 bases from V and 0 bases from J, the junction contained 4 bases not matched to a gene. This CDR3 is 13 amino acids long. The CDR3 sequence is CATGTTSTDTQYF. DNA for the CDR3: TGTGCCACGGGGACTACTAGCACAGATACGCAGTATTTT.

The gene calls are TRBV6-5 and TRBJ1-4, with a weak D call TRBD1 (5 bases). V lost 2 bases and J lost 3, with 7 bases in between. CDR3 length equals 14 residues. The germline CDR1 and CDR2 sequences are MNHEY and SVGAGI. The CDR3 region is CASSYGGSNEKLFF. The CDR3 bases are TGTGCCAGCAGTTACGGGGGGTCTAATGAAAAACTGTTTTTT.

This clone was observed a handful of times. The V call is TRBV6-5, the J call TRBJ1-2; a weak D match, TRBD1 (6 bases). Trimming stripped 6 bases from V and 1 base from J, with 9 bases between. Germline loops: CDR1 MNHEY, CDR2 SVGAGI. The CDR3 loop spans 13 amino acids. The CDR3 region has the DNA TGTGCCAGCAGCAGAGGGGGTAACTATGGCTACACCTTC. As protein: CASSRGGNYGYTF.

The rearrangement uses TRBV18 and TRBJ1-4; no reliable D call. Between the trimmed V and J ends, which lost 3 bases and 3 bases, there was a span of 11 bases. The CDR3 loop spans 15 amino acids. CDR1 is KGHSH and CDR2 is LQKENI in the germline V gene. CDR3: CASSPSGASNEKLFF. Written as DNA, the CDR3 is TGTGCCAGCTCACCCTCGGGAGCCTCTAATGAAAAACTGTTTTTT.

V is TRBV10-2 and J is TRBJ2-7, with D possibly being TRBD2 (5 bases). Trimming left V 8 bases short and J 1 base short, with 9 bases between. This CDR3 has 12 residues. The germline gives CDR1 WSHSY, CDR2 SAAADI. CDR3 DNA sequence: TGCGCCAGCCGACGGGGTTCCTACGAGCAGTACTTC. Translating it yields CASRRGSYEQYF.

The chain links TRBV5-1 to TRBJ1-4; 7 bases match TRBD1. Unmatched junction bases numbered 5, after V lost 4 bases and J lost 2 bases. Germline CDR1 is SGHRS and CDR2 is YFSETQ. CDR3 length: 15 amino acids. This CDR3 is CASSLGRGTNEKLFF. CDR3 nucleotide sequence: TGCGCCAGCAGCCTTGGCAGGGGGACTAATGAAAAACTGTTTTTT. Full variable domain (outside the CDR3, taken from reference TRBV5-1 and TRBJ1-4): KAGVTQTPRYLIKTRGQQVTLSCSPISGHRSVSWYQQTPGQGLQFLFEYFSETQRNKGNFPGRFSGRQFSNSRSEMNVSTLELGDSALYLCASSLGRGTNEKLFFGSGTQLSVL.